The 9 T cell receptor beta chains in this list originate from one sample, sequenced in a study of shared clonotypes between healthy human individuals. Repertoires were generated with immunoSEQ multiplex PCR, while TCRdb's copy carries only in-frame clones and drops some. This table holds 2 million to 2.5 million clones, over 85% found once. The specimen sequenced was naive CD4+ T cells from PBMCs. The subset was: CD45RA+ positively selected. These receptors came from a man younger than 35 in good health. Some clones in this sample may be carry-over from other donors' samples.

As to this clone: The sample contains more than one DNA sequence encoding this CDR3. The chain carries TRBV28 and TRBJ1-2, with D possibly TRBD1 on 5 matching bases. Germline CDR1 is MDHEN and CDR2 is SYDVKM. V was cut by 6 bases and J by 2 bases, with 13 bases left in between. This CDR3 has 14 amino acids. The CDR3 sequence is CASSTGTGNYGYTF. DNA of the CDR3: TGTGCCAGCAGCACGGGGACGGGCAACTATGGCTACACCTTC.

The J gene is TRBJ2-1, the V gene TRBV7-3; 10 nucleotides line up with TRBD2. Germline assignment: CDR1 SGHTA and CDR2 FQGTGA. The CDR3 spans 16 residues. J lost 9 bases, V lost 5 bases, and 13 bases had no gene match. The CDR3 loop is CASSARAGGPSIEQFF. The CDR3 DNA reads TGTGCCAGCAGCGCTAGAGCGGGAGGGCCTTCGATTGAGCAGTTCTTC.

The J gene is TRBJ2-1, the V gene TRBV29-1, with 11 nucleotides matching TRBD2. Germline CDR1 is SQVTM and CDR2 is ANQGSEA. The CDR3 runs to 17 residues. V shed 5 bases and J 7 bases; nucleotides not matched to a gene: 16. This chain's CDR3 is CSVKAQGIAGGWNEQFF. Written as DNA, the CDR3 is TGCAGCGTTAAGGCGCAGGGGATAGCGGGAGGGTGGAATGAGCAGTTCTTC.

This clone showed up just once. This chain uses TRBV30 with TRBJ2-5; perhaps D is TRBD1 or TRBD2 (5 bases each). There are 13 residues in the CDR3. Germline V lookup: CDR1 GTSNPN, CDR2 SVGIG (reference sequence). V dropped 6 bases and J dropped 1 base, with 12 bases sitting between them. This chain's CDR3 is CACGAQVQETQYF. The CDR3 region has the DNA TGTGCCTGCGGGGCGCAGGTCCAAGAGACCCAGTACTTC.

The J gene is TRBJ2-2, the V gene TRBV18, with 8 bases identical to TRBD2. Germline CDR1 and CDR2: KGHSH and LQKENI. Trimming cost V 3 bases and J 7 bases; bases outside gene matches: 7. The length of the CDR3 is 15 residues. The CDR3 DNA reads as TGTGCCAGCTCACCCTCAGCGGGAGAATACGGGGAGCTGTTTTTT. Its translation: CASSPSAGEYGELFF.

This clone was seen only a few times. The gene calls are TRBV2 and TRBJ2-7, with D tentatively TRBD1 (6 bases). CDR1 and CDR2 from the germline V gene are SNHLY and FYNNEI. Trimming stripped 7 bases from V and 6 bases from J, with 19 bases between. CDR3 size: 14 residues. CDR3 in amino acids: CASKVEQGVIEQYF. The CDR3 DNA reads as TGTGCCAGCAAGGTAGAACAGGGAGTGATCGAGCAGTACTTC.

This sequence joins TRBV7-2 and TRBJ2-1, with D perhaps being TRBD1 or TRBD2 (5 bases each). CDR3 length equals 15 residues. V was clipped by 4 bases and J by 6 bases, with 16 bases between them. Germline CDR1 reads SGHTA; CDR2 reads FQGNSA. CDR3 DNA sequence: TGTGCCAGCAGCTCCCCGGGACCACGACCCAATGAGCAGTTCTTC. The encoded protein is CASSSPGPRPNEQFF.

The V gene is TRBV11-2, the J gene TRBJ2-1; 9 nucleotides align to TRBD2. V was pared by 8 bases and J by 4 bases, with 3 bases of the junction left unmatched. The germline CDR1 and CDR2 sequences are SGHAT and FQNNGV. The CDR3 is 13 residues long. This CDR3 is CASLSGSYNEQFF. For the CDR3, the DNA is TGTGCCAGCCTTAGCGGGAGTTACAATGAGCAGTTCTTC.

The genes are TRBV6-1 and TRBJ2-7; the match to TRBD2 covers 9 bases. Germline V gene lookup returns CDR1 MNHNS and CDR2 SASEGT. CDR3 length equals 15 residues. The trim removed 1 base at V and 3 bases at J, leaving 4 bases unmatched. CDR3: CASSEVGSGSYEQYF. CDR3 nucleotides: TGTGCCAGCAGTGAAGTGGGTAGCGGGAGCTACGAGCAGTACTTC.